The 5 T cell receptor beta chains in this list originate from one sample, sequenced in a study of blood T cells in healthy people across ages. Together with a sample-barcoded 5' primer, a J-beta primer mix was included in a second PCR lasting about 7 to 11 cycles. MiXCR, applied by TCRdb to the 5' RACE reads, yields one record per CDR3 protein. Found here are 1,500,000 or so distinct CDR3 sequences, about 45% of them singletons; the top ten hold 4%. Sequencing input: blood. The receptors stem from a woman aged 18-30 years in good health.

This clonotype was observed a few times. The chain links TRBV7-2 to TRBJ2-5, with D perhaps being TRBD1 or TRBD2 (5 bases each). Germline V gene sequence: CDR1 SGHTA, CDR2 FQGNSA. CDR3 length equals 14 residues. With 2 bases removed from V and 2 bases from J, the gap between germline ends came to 9 bases. The CDR3 protein is CASSLMGDQETQYF. The CDR3 nucleotides read TGTGCCAGCAGCTTAATGGGGGATCAAGAGACCCAGTACTTC.

CDR3 region: CASSVDSPNTEAFF. For the CDR3, the DNA is TGTGCCAGCAGCGTTGACAGCCCGAACACTGAAGCTTTCTTT. The chain is built from TRBV7-9 and TRBJ1-1; D may be TRBD1 (5 bases). The length of the CDR3 is 14 residues. Trimming removed 5 bases from V and 1 base from J, with 11 bases in between. Germline CDR1 reads SEHNR; CDR2 reads FQNEAQ (reference sequence).

The V call is TRBV20-1, the J call TRBJ2-1, with unresolved D. V shed 8 bases and J shed 0 bases, with 14 bases lying between them. CDR1 is DFQATT and CDR2 is SNEGSKA in the germline V gene (reference sequence). The length of the CDR3 is 14 residues. The CDR3 here is CSTRAFSSYNEQFF. CDR3 coding DNA: TGCAGTACCCGAGCCTTTAGCTCCTACAATGAGCAGTTCTTC.

This clonotype was counted between two and nine times. The chain has TRBV28 and TRBJ2-7, with D possibly matching TRBD1 (5 bases). V dropped 3 bases and J dropped 4 bases, with 13 bases sitting between them. The CDR3 spans 14 residues. Germline values: CDR1 MDHEN, CDR2 SYDVKM. CDR3 region: CASSFQGQTYEQYF. CDR3 DNA: TGTGCCAGCAGTTTTCAGGGCCAGACATACGAGCAGTACTTC.

CDR3: CASSATGTNYGYTF. The CDR3 bases are TGTGCCAGTAGTGCGACCGGGACCAACTATGGCTACACCTTC. V gene TRBV19 combines with J gene TRBJ1-2; a possible D gene is TRBD1 (5 bases). Looked up from germline, CDR1 is LNHDA and CDR2 is SQIVND (reference sequence). The length of the CDR3 is 14 residues. V was trimmed by 5 bases and J by 2 bases, leaving 12 bases between them. The entire variable domain, with the rest obtained from reference TRBV19 and TRBJ1-2, is as follows: DGGITQSPKYLFRKEGQNVTLSCEQNLNHDAMYWYRQDPGQGLRLIYYSQIVNDFQKGDIAEGYSVSREKKESFPLTVTSAQKNPTAFYLCASSATGTNYGYTFGSGTRLTVV.